A selection of T cell receptor beta chains follows, all from one sample in a study of blood T cell repertoires in COVID-19. Profiled with immunoSEQ multiplex PCR; TCRdb holds only in-frame clones, not every one. The repertoire holds tens of thousands of clones, with 88% as singletons. Sequencing input: peripheral blood. The receptors here all came from an elderly woman with active or convalescent COVID-19. Each CDR3 is given with its conserved first and last residue.

v_gene: TRBV29-1; CDR3aa: CSASRGQTNTEAFF
v_gene: TRBV9; CDR3aa: CASSVVGLAGGHGTGELFF
v_gene: TRBV5-1; CDR3aa: CASSLTLETQYF
v_gene: TRBV5-4; CDR3aa: CASSGAAATNEKLFF
v_gene: TRBV5-1; CDR3aa: CASSLAGTGGTDTQYF
v_gene: TRBV11-3; CDR3aa: CASSPAGDQPQHF
v_gene: TRBV18; CDR3aa: CASSQGTVATNEKLFF
v_gene: TRBV7-2; CDR3aa: CASSLGTTWETQYF
v_gene: TRBV5-1; CDR3aa: CASSLATVRETQYF
v_gene: TRBV3-1/TRBV3-2; CDR3aa: CASSQDPPGQEWRTQYF
v_gene: TRBV9; CDR3aa: CASSVDAGGGGQYF
v_gene: TRBV11-2; CDR3aa: CASSLVAAVSNEQFF
v_gene: TRBV6-4; CDR3aa: CASKETSYEQYF
v_gene: TRBV7-9; CDR3aa: CASSPDRAYSGNTIYF
v_gene: TRBV19; CDR3aa: CASTLGGQPSNQPQHF
v_gene: TRBV4-1; CDR3aa: CASSPSATQRTDTQYF
v_gene: TRBV3-1/TRBV3-2; CDR3aa: CASSPSGRSYEQYF
v_gene: TRBV28; CDR3aa: CASSPPRLEGVNTEAFF
v_gene: TRBV5-1; CDR3aa: CASSLLAGAKASYNEQFF
v_gene: TRBV3-1/TRBV3-2; CDR3aa: CASSPSGIGNIQYF
v_gene: TRBV5-1; CDR3aa: CASSLTLGNEQFF
v_gene: TRBV2; CDR3aa: CASSLTSGSTGELFF
v_gene: TRBV19; CDR3aa: CASSPTSANEQFF
v_gene: TRBV9; CDR3aa: CASSGQGGLSYNEQFF
v_gene: TRBV4-3; CDR3aa: CASSHSLAVDYEQYF
v_gene: TRBV6-2/TRBV6-3; CDR3aa: CASSWSSGSYEQYF
v_gene: TRBV10-2; CDR3aa: CASSERDSRTDTQYF
v_gene: TRBV27; CDR3aa: CASTKHWGRSYEQYF
v_gene: TRBV4-1; CDR3aa: CASSQVLEGGYTF
v_gene: TRBV7-2; CDR3aa: CASIWTGGTGNTIYF
v_gene: TRBV11-3; CDR3aa: CASSLGSDSPLHF
v_gene: TRBV6-2/TRBV6-3; CDR3aa: CASSYQRTGVSGANVLTF
v_gene: TRBV7-2; CDR3aa: CASSPSGQETQYF
v_gene: TRBV6-2/TRBV6-3; CDR3aa: CASSYSTGQGAGNSPLHF
v_gene: TRBV4-1; CDR3aa: CASSQEDRNGQPQHF
v_gene: TRBV5-6; CDR3aa: CASTPTWTANTGELFF
v_gene: TRBV6-2/TRBV6-3; CDR3aa: CASSPGGTGELFF
v_gene: TRBV7-3; CDR3aa: CASSQRTSGNRETQYF
v_gene: TRBV7-3; CDR3aa: CASSPGLANYEQFF
v_gene: TRBV6-4; CDR3aa: CASSEGTGGIYGYTF
v_gene: TRBV6-6; CDR3aa: CASSYSVQGDYGYTF
v_gene: TRBV5-6; CDR3aa: CASSLSGRYGYTF
v_gene: TRBV20-1; CDR3aa: CSASKGNQPQHF
v_gene: TRBV2; CDR3aa: CASTGGRDYGYTF
v_gene: TRBV5-6; CDR3aa: CASSFRPWGLGETQYF
v_gene: TRBV7-2; CDR3aa: CASSRDRSGANVLTF
v_gene: TRBV18; CDR3aa: CASSPVGYTEAFF
v_gene: TRBV6-6; CDR3aa: CASSGPGQGARGYTF
v_gene: TRBV12-3/TRBV12-4; CDR3aa: CASSLIDEQFF
v_gene: TRBV30; CDR3aa: CAWGQSGANVLTF
v_gene: TRBV7-2; CDR3aa: CASSKAGNEQFF
v_gene: TRBV18; CDR3aa: CASSPDRDRGYEQYF
v_gene: TRBV3-1/TRBV3-2; CDR3aa: CASSQDIDHNSPLHF
v_gene: TRBV4-3; CDR3aa: CASSPTGAPNQPQHF